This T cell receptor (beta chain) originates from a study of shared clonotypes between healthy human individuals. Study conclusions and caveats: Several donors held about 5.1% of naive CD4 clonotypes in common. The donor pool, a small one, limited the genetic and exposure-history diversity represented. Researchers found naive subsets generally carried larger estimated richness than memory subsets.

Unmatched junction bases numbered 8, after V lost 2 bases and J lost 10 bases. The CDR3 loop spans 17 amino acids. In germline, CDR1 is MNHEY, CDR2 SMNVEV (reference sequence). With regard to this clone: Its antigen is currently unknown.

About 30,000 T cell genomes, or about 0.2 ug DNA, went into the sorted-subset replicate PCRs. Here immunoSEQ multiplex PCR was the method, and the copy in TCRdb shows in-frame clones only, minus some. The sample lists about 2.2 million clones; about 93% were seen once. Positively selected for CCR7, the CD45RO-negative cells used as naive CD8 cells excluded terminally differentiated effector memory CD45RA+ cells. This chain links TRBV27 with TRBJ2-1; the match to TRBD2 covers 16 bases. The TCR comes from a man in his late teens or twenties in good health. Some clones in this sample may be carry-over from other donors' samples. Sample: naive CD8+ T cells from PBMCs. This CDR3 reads CASSLLGTSGRDGEQFF. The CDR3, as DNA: TGTGCCAGCAGTTTACTCGGGACTAGCGGGAGGGACGGGGAGCAGTTCTTC.